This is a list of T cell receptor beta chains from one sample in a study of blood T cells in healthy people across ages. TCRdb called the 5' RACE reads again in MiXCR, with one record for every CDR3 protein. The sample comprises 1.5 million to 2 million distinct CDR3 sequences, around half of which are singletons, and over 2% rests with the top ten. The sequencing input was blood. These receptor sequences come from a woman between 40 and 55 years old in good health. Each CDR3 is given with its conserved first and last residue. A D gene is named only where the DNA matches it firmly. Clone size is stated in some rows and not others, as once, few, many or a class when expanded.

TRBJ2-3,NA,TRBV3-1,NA,CASSQDHSGRGDTQYF
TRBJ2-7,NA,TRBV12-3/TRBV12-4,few,CASSFSVGYEQYF
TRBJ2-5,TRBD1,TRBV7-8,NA,CASSLFGTGEAGEQYF
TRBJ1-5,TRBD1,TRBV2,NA,CASRELRTGRNQPQHF
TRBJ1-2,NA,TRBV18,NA,CASSPEKFNYGYTF
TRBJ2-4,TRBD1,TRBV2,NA,CASRAGQGGIQYF
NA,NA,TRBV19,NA,CASSIVGHQLTYEQYF
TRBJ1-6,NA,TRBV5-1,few,CASSFRVEDSPLHF
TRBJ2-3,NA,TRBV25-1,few,CASSDRGKTDTQYF
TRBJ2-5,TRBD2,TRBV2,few,CASSDPGLADQYF
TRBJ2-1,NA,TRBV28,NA,CASSFSDPVQDNEQFF
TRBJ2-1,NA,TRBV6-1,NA,CASTISGFYNEQFF
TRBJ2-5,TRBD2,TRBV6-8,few,CASRGGTSGFQETQYF
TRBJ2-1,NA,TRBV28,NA,CANSFSGSSYNEQFF
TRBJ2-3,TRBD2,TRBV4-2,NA,CASSQELAGGPADTQYF
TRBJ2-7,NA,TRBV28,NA,CASSFGQTTYEQYF
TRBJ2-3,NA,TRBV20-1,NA,CSASKTGISQSRTDTQYF
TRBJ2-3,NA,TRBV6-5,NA,CASSYGEWGTDTQYF
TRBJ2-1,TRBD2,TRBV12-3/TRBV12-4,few,CASSLLKTSGSYNEQFF
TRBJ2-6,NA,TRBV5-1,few,CASSLAGTIDSHVLTF
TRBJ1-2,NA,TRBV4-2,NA,CASSQGIQGLSGYTF
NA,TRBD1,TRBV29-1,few,CSARVGTGDSEQYF
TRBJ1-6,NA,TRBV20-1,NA,CSARDFRKSSPLHF
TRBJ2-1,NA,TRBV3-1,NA,CASSQGSPGHNEQFF
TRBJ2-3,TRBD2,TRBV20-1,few,CSARDPIAGDTQYF
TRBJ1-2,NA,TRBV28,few,CASGGWGDGYTF
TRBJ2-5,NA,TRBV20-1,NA,CSARRGPDGTQYF
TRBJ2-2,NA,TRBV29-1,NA,CSVGQNPGTGELFF
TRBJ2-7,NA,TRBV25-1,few,CASSPQLQQYF
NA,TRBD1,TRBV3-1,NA,CASRGQDRGEETQYF
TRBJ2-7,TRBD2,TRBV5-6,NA,CASSLGFGGASIYEQYF
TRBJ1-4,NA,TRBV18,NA,CASSPRDEKLFF
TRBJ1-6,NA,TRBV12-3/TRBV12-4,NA,CASRIDSYNSPLHF
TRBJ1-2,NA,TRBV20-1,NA,CSARDDSNYGYTF
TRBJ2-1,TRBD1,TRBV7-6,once,CASSLQMTGGSVNEQFF
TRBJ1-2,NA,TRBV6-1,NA,CASSEYRQDNYGYTF
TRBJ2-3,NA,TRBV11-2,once,CASSLERDAFTDTQYF
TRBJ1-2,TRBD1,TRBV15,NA,CATSMGQGYGYTF
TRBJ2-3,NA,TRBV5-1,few,CASSLPGATDTQYF
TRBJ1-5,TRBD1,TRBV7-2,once,CASSWQTGRNQPQHF
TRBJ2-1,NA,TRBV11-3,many,CASSPSSDEQFF